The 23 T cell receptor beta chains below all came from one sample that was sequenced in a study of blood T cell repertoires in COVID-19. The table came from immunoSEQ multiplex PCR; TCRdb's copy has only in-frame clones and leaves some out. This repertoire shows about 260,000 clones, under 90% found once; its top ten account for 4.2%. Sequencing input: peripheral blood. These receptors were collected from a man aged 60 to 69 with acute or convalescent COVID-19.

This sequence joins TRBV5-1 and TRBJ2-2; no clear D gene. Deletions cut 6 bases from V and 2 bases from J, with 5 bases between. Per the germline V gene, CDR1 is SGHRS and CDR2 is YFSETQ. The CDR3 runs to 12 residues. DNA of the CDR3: TGCGCCAGCAAATATAACACCGGGGAGCTGTTTTTT. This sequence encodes CASKYNTGELFF.

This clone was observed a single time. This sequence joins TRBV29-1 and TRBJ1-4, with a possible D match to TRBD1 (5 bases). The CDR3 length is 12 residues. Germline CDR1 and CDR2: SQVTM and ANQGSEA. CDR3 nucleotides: TGCAGTGTGACAGCGAGTAATGAAAAACTGTTTTTT. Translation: CSVTASNEKLFF. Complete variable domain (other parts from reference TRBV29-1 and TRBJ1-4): SAVISQKPSRDICQRGTSLTIQCQVDSQVTMMFWYRQQPGQSLTLIATANQGSEATYESGFVIDKFPISRPNLTFSTLTVSNMSPEDSSIYLCSVTASNEKLFFGSGTQLSVL.

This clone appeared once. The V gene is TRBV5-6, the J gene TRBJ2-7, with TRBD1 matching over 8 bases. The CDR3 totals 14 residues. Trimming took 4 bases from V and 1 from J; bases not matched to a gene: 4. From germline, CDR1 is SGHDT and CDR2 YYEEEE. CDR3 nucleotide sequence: TGTGCCAGCAGCCCCGGACAGGGATCCTACGAGCAGTACTTC. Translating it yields CASSPGQGSYEQYF.

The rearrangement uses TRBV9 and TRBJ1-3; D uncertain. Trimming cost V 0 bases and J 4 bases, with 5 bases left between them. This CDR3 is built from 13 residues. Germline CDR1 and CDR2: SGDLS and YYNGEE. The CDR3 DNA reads TGTGCCAGCAGCGTAGATTTAGGAAACACCATATATTTT. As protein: CASSVDLGNTIYF.

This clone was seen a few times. The CDR3 loop reads CASSVYLGTVREETQYF. The CDR3 DNA follows: TGTGCCAGCAGTGTCTATCTAGGGACTGTGCGGGAAGAGACCCAGTACTTC. The genes are TRBV6-2 or TRBV6-3 and TRBJ2-5; TRBD2 is a possible D gene (6 bases). Between the trimmed V and J ends, which lost 5 bases and 3 bases, there was a span of 22 bases. Per the germline V gene, CDR1 is MNHEY and CDR2 is SVGEGT. The CDR3 totals 17 residues.

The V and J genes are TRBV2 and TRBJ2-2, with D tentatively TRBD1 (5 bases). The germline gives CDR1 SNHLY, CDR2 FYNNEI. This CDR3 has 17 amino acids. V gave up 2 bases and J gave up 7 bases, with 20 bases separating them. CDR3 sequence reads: CASSERWARAPRGELFF. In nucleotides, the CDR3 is TGTGCCAGCAGTGAAAGGTGGGCCAGGGCTCCACGCGGGGAGCTGTTTTTT.

CDR3 nucleotide sequence: TGTGCCAGCAGCCCTAGGCCGTCAGAGACCCAGTACTTC. Amino acid sequence: CASSPRPSETQYF. V and J are TRBV7-3 and TRBJ2-5; no clear D gene. CDR1 and CDR2 (germline): SGHTA, FQGTGA. This CDR3 region has 13 residues. V lost 5 bases to trimming and J lost 4 bases, with 11 bases between them.

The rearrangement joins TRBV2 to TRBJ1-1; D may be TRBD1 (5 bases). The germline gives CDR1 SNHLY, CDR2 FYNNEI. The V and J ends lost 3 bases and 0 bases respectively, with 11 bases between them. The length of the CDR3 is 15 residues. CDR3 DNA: TGTGCCAGCAGTGACTGGGGGGACCTGAACACTGAAGCTTTCTTT. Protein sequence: CASSDWGDLNTEAFF.

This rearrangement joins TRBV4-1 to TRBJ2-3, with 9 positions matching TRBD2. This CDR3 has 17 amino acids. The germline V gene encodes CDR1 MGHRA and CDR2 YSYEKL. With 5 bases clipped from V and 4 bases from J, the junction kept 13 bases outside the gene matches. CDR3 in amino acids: CASSSRDSGGAPDTQYF. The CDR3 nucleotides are TGCGCCAGCAGCTCCCGGGATAGCGGGGGTGCCCCAGATACGCAGTATTTT.

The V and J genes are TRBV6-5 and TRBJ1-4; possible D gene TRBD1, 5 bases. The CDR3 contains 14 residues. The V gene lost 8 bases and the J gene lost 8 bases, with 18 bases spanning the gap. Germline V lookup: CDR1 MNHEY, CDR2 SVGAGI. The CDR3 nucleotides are TGTGCCAGCGCTTCGACAGCCCCTCCGGAAAAACTGTTTTTT. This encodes CASASTAPPEKLFF.

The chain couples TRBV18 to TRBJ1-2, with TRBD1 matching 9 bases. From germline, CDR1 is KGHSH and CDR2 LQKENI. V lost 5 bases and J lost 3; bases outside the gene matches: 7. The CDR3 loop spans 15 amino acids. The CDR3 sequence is CASSTRQGGDYGYTF. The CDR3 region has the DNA TGTGCCAGCTCAACTCGACAGGGGGGGGACTATGGCTACACCTTC. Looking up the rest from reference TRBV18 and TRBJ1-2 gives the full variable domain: NAGVMQNPRHLVRRRGQEARLRCSPMKGHSHVYWYRQLPEEGLKFMVYLQKENIIDESGMPKERFSAEFPKEGPSILRIQQVVRGDSAAYFCASSTRQGGDYGYTFGSGTRLTVV.

Here the CDR3 reads CASSYWGQGNTGELFF. In DNA form, the CDR3 reads TGTGCCAGCAGTTACTGGGGACAGGGGAACACCGGGGAGCTGTTTTTT. This chain links TRBV6-5 with TRBJ2-2, with TRBD1 matching 9 bases. The CDR3 contains 16 residues. Germline trimming cut 1 base from V and 1 base from J; bases unmatched to any gene: 1. Looked up from germline, CDR1 is MNHEY and CDR2 is SVGAGI.

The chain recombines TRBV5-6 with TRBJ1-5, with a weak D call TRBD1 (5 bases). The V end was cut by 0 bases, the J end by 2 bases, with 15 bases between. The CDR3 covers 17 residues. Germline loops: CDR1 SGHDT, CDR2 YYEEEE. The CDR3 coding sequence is TGTGCCAGCAGCTTGGGTATGGGGGGAAAGGGCAATCAGCCCCAGCATTTT. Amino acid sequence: CASSLGMGGKGNQPQHF.

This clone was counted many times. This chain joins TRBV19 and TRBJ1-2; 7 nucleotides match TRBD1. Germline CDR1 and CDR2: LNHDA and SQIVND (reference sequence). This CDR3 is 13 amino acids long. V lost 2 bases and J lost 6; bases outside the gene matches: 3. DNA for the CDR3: TGTGCCAGTAGTATATCCACAGGGGATGGCTACACCTTC. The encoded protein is CASSISTGDGYTF.

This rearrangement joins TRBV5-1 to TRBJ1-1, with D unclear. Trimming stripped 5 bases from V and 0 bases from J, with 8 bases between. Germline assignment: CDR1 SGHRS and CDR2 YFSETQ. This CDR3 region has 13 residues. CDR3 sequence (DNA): TGCGCCAGCAGTGATAGTATGAACACTGAAGCTTTCTTT. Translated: CASSDSMNTEAFF.

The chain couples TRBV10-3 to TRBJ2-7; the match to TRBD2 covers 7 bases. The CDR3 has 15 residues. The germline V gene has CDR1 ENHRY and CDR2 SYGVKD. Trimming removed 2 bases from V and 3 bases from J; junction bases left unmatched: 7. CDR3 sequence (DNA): TGTGCCATCAGTGAGCTCGGCGGGAGTCTCTACGAGCAGTACTTC. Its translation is CAISELGGSLYEQYF.

CDR3 region: CASSPGGVNIQYF. CDR3 in DNA: TGTGCCAGCAGCCCGGGGGGGGTAAACATTCAGTACTTC. The chain uses TRBV7-2 and TRBJ2-4; 8 bases align to TRBD2. Trimming took 5 bases from V and 6 from J; bases not matched to a gene: 3. There are 13 residues in the CDR3. Per the germline V gene, CDR1 is SGHTA and CDR2 is FQGNSA.

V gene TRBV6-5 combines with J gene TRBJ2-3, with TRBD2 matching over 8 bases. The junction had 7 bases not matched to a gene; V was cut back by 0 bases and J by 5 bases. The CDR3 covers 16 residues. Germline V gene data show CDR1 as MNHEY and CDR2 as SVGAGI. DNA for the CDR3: TGTGCCAGCAGTTACTCGGCCAGCGGGAGCGGAGATACGCAGTATTTT. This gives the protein CASSYSASGSGDTQYF.

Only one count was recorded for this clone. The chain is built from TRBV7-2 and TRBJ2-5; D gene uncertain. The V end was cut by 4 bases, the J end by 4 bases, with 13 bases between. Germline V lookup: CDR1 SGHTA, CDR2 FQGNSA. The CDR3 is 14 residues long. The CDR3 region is CASSSSRSLETQYF. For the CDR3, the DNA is TGTGCCAGCAGCTCCTCCCGCAGTTTAGAGACCCAGTACTTC.

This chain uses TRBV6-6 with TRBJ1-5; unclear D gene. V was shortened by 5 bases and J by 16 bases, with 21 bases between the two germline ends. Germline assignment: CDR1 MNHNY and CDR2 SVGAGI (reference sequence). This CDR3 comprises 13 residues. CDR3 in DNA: TGTGCCAGCAGTCGCATGCCCCAGGTCTCCCCACATTTT. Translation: CASSRMPQVSPHF.

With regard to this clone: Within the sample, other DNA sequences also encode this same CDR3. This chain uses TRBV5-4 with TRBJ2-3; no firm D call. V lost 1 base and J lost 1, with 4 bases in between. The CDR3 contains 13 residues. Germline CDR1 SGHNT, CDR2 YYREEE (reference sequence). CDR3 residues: CASSLSGTDTQYF. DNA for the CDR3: TGTGCCAGCAGCTTGAGCGGCACAGATACGCAGTATTTT. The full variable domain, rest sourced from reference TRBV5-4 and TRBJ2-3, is ETGVTQSPTHLIKTRGQQVTLRCSSQSGHNTVSWYQQALGQGPQFIFQYYREEENGRGNFPPRFSGLQFPNYSSELNVNALELDDSALYLCASSLSGTDTQYFGPGTRLTVL.

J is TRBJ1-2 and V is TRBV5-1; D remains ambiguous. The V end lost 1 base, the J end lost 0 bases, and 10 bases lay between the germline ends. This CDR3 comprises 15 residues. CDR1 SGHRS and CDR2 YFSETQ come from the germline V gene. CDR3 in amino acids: CASSLQSPANYGYTF. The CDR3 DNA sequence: TGCGCCAGCAGCTTGCAATCACCGGCTAACTATGGCTACACCTTC.

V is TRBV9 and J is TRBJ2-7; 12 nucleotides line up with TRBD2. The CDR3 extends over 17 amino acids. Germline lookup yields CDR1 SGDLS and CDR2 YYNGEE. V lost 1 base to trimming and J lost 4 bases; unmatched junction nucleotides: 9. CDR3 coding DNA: TGTGCCAGCAGCGTACTAGCGGGAGGGCCGTTCGGTTACGAGCAGTACTTC. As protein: CASSVLAGGPFGYEQYF.